This T cell receptor beta chain was captured in a study of a mutant IDH1 vaccine in newly diagnosed glioma. The time point denotes: week 35, safety follow-up. The study gave 300 ug of mutant IDH1 20-mer peptide per vaccine dose, with topical imiquimod. About this clone itself: No antigen is known for it.

The CDR3 spans 13 residues. V was shortened by 7 bases and J by 4 bases, with 13 bases between the two germline ends. Germline values: CDR1 LNHDA, CDR2 SQIVND (reference sequence). Using immunoSEQ multiplex PCR, the repertoire was profiled, and TCRdb retains in-frame clones only, with some absent. The data show around 30,000 clones, approximately 78% seen once. Sequences were derived from PBMCs, sampled from a glioma patient whose treatment included an IDH1 peptide vaccine. The sequence was obtained from a woman aged 18-30 years with glioma. V gene TRBV19 combines with J gene TRBJ1-2; D is unclear. The CDR3, as DNA: TGTGCCAGTAATCCGAGCCCACTCTATGGCTACACCTTC. This sequence encodes CASNPSPLYGYTF. Full variable domain (missing parts from reference TRBV19 and TRBJ1-2): DGGITQSPKYLFRKEGQNVTLSCEQNLNHDAMYWYRQDPGQGLRLIYYSQIVNDFQKGDIAEGYSVSREKKESFPLTVTSAQKNPTAFYLCASNPSPLYGYTFGSGTRLTVV.